This TCR beta chain was found in a study of T cell responses to AZD1222 COVID-19 vaccine. Study overall: Pooled together were second doses at about 4 or about 12 weeks.

The study, taken as a whole, reports: Close to half of all spike-specific TCRs reportedly target regions of the variants that are unmutated. Breadth and depth of Spike-specific TCRs rose after two AZD1222 doses. Repertoire sampling occurred only after the peak T cell response.

Germline V CDR1 and CDR2: GTSNPN, SVGIG (reference sequence). The CDR3 is made up of 14 amino acids. Trimming shortened V by 4 bases and J by 4 bases, and 11 bases separated the two germline ends. TCRdb keeps only in-frame clones here, not all; method: immunoSEQ multiplex PCR. The data hold under 110,000 clones, with almost 90% observed a single time. In regard to this clone: Antigen specificity is unknown.

The chain combines TRBV30 with TRBJ1-6; D is unclear. This sequence was found in an adult in good health. Sequenced material: peripheral blood, taken on day 0 of AZD1222 vaccination. As DNA, the CDR3 is TGTGCCTGGACACCGACGGGTTATAATTCACCCCTCCACTTT. It translates to CAWTPTGYNSPLHF.